This T cell receptor (beta chain) was identified during a study of blood T cell repertoires in COVID-19. Authors' methods: Using reference gene primer amplification, nucleated cell counts were estimated. This table comes from immunoSEQ multiplex PCR, and its TCRdb copy is limited to in-frame clones, with some not included. That table furnishes V, J and clone size, whereas the DNA furnished D and trimming. This sample has a few hundred thousand clones, with around 92% found just once. The CDR3 covers 15 residues. The germline V gene has CDR1 SNHLY and CDR2 FYNNEI. Germline trimming cut 5 bases from V and 4 bases from J; bases unmatched to any gene: 7.

The TCR comes from a man aged 18-30 years who had recovered from COVID-19. Source material: peripheral blood. The chain carries TRBV2 and TRBJ1-5, with TRBD1 matching 8 bases. The DNA of the CDR3 is TGTGCCAGCAGTCAGGACAGGGTTTGGAATCAGCCCCAGCATTTT. It is translated as CASSQDRVWNQPQHF.